This TCR beta chain derives from a study of identical twins. It was template switching that added a universal primer site, and there were unique molecular identifiers on the cDNA. TCRdb passed the 5' RACE reads through MiXCR, listing each CDR3 protein once. The sample includes 450,000 to 600,000 distinct CDR3 sequences, around 24% of them seen just once. The CDR3 consists of 15 residues. Germline CDR1 is SGHDN and CDR2 is FVKESK. V lost 6 bases to trimming and J lost 0 bases, with 13 bases between them. The sample was also reused in another study, on yellow fever vaccine responses in identical twins.

The chain has TRBV14 and TRBJ2-3, with D possibly matching TRBD2 (6 bases). The source material was CD4+ T cells sorted from blood. The receptor was isolated from a young woman in good health. The CDR3 bases are TGTGCCAGCAGGCGTAGCGGAACTAGCACAGATACGCAGTATTTT. Its protein product is CASRRSGTSTDTQYF.